These T cell receptor beta chains were read from a single sample in a study of CD8 T cells in Susac syndrome. MiXCR, run by TCRdb on the immunoSEQ multiplex PCR reads, gives a single entry per CDR3 protein. The data contain 90,000 to 150,000 distinct CDR3 sequences, under 95% of them singletons. The material sequenced was CD8+ T cells from PBMCs. Source of these receptors: a human donor in good health. Both conserved end residues are part of each CDR3. Each record gives: clone size, V gene, D gene, J gene, CDR3 protein, CDR3 DNA. The D gene is left open where the match is weak. Clone size is shown for a subset of rows, as once, few, many or a class of expanded clone.

>.|TRBV20-1|.|TRBJ2-3
CSVDSLTDTQYF
TGCAGTGTCGATTCTCTCACAGATACGCAGTATTTT
>.|TRBV20-1|.|TRBJ2-7
CSVKVGGEQYF
TGCAGTGTTAAGGTGGGGGGCGAGCAGTACTTC
>.|TRBV20-1|.|TRBJ2-1
CSAKGGHEQFF
TGCAGTGCTAAGGGGGGCCATGAGCAGTTCTTC
>.|TRBV6-6|.|TRBJ2-7
CASSYGRSGDEQYF
TGTGCCAGCAGTTACGGGCGGTCGGGGGACGAGCAGTACTTC
>.|TRBV29-1|TRBD1|TRBJ1-1
CSAMDRGLNTEAFF
TGCAGCGCCATGGACAGGGGGCTGAACACTGAAGCTTTCTTT
>.|TRBV4-3|.|TRBJ1-1
CASSQEAVGGAFF
TGCGCCAGCAGCCAAGAGGCGGTCGGGGGAGCTTTCTTT
>few|TRBV7-9|.|TRBJ2-7
CASSLALDGSEQYF
TGTGCCAGCAGCTTAGCCCTCGACGGGAGCGAGCAGTACTTC
>.|TRBV7-2|TRBD2|TRBJ2-7
CASSLGASGRNEQYF
TGTGCCAGCAGCTTAGGGGCTAGCGGGAGGAACGAGCAGTACTTC
>.|TRBV24-1|TRBD2|TRBJ2-3
CATRGSGTGTDTQYF
TGTGCCACCCGGGGTAGCGGGACGGGCACAGATACGCAGTATTTT
>few|TRBV7-2|.|TRBJ2-7
CASSLVFDSYEQYF
TGTGCCAGCAGCTTAGTGTTCGACTCCTACGAGCAGTACTTC
>.|TRBV29-1|TRBD2|TRBJ2-3
CSVEAPGGTQYF
TGCAGCGTTGAAGCCCCGGGGGGTACGCAGTATTTT
>.|TRBV20-1|.|TRBJ2-2
CSARGTGTGELFF
TGCAGTGCTAGAGGAACAGGAACCGGGGAGCTGTTTTTT
>.|TRBV6-5|TRBD2|TRBJ2-7
CASSYSGREGQDEQYF
TGTGCCAGCAGTTACTCGGGGCGGGAGGGCCAGGACGAGCAGTACTTC
>.|TRBV7-9|TRBD2|TRBJ2-1
CASSLVLAESSYNEQFF
TGTGCCAGCAGCTTGGTGCTAGCGGAAAGCTCCTACAATGAGCAGTTCTTC